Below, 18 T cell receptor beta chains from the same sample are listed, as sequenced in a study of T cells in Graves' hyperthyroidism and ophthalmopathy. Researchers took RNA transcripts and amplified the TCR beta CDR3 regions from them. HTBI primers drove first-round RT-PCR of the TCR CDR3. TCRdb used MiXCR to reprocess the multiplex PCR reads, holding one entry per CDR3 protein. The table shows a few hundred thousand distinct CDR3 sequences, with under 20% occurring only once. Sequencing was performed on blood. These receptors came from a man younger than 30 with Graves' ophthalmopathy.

Here the CDR3 reads CASSLIVAGPRETQYF. The DNA for the CDR3 is TGTGCCAGCAGCTTAATCGTGGCAGGTCCCCGGGAGACCCAGTACTTC. V gene TRBV7-9 combines with J gene TRBJ2-5; D is uncertain. The length of the CDR3 is 16 residues. The germline V gene has CDR1 SEHNR and CDR2 FQNEAQ (reference sequence). V gave up 2 bases and J gave up 5 bases, with 18 bases separating them.

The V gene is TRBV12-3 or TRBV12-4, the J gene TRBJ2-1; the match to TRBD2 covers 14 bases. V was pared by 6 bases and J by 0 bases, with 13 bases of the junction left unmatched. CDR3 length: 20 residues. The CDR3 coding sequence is TGTGCCAGCAGGCCGACTAGCGGGGGGGCCCTTTTTAGCTCCTACAATGAGCAGTTCTTC. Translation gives CASRPTSGGALFSSYNEQFF.

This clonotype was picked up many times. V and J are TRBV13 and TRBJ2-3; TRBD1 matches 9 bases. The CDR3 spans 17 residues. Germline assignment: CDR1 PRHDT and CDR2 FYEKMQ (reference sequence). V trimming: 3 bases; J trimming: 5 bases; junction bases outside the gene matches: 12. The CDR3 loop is CASSLASGTGFRDTQYF. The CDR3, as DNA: TGTGCCAGCAGCTTGGCCTCCGGGACAGGGTTTCGAGATACGCAGTATTTT.

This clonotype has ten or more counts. The CDR3: CSARDFEDSEKYGYTF. In nucleotides, the CDR3 is TGCAGTGCTAGAGATTTCGAGGACAGTGAAAAATATGGCTACACCTTC. V usage is TRBV20-1 and J usage is TRBJ1-2, with D possibly being TRBD1 (6 bases). Germline V CDR1 and CDR2: DFQATT, SNEGSKA (reference sequence). The germline V and J ends were trimmed by 0 bases and 5 bases, with 19 bases remaining between them. The CDR3 consists of 16 residues.

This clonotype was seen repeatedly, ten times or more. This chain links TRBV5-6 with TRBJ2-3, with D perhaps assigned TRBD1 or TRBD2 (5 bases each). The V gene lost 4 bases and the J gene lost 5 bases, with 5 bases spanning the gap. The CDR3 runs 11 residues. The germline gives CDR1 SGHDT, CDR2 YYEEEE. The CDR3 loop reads CASSGGDTQYF. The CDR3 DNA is TGTGCCAGCAGCGGGGGAGATACGCAGTATTTT.

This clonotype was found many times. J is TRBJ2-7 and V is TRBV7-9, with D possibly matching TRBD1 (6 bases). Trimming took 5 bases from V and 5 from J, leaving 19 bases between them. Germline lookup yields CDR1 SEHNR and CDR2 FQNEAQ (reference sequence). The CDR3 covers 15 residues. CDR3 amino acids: CASSRLTGIMNEQYF. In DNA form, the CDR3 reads TGTGCCAGCAGCCGCCTGACAGGCATTATGAACGAGCAGTACTTC.

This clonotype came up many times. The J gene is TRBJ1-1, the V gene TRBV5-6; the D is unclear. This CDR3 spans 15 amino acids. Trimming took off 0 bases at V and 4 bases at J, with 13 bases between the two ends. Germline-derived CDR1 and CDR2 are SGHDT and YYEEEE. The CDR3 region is CASSLEAGSTTEAFF. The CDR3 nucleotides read TGTGCCAGCAGCTTGGAAGCAGGCTCAACCACTGAAGCTTTCTTT.

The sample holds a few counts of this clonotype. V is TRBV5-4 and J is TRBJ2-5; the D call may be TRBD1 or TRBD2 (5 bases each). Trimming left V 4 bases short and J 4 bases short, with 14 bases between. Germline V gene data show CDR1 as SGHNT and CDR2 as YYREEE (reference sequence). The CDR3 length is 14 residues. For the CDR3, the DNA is TGTGCCAGCAGCGAACGTGGGGACGGAGAGACCCAGTACTTC. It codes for CASSERGDGETQYF.

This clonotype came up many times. The CDR3 loop is CASSLATRADTDTQYF. Written as DNA, the CDR3 is TGTGCCAGCAGCTTAGCGACGCGGGCGGACACAGATACGCAGTATTTT. The J gene is TRBJ2-3, the V gene TRBV7-9; a weak D match, TRBD2 (5 bases). Germline CDR1 and CDR2: SEHNR and FQNEAQ (reference sequence). This CDR3 comprises 16 residues. Trimming removed 0 bases from V and 2 bases from J, with 12 bases in between.

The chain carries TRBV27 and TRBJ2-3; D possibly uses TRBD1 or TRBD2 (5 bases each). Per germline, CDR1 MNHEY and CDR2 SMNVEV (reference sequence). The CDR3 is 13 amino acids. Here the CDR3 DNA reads TGTGCTACTAGGGGCGGTGTCACAGATACGCAGTATTTT. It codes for CATRGGVTDTQYF.

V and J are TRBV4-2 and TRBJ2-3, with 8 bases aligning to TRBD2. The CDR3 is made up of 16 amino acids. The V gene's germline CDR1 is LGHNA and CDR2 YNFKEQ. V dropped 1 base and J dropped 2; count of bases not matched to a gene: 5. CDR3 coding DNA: TGTGCCAGCAGCCAAGGGGGCGGGGGGATCACAGATACGCAGTATTTT. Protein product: CASSQGGGGITDTQYF.

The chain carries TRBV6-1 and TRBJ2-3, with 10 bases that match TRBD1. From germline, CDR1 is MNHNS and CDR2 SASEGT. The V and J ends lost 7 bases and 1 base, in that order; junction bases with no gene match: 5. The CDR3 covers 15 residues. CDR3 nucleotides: TGTGCCAGCATGACAGGGGGCGCCGGCACAGATACGCAGTATTTT. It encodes CASMTGGAGTDTQYF.

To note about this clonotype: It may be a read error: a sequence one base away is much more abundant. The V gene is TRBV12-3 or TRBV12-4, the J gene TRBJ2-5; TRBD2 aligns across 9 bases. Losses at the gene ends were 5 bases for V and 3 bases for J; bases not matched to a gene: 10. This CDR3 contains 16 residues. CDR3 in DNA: TGTGCCAGCAGTGCCCCCGGGCGGGGGGGAAAAGAGACCCAGTACTTC. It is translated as CASSAPGRGGKETQYF.

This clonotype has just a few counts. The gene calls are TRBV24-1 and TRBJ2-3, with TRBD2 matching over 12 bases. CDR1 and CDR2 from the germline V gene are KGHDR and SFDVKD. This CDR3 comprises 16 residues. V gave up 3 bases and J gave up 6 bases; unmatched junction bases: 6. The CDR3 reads CATSDATSGGLDTQYF. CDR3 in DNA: TGTGCCACCAGTGATGCGACTAGCGGGGGACTTGATACGCAGTATTTT.

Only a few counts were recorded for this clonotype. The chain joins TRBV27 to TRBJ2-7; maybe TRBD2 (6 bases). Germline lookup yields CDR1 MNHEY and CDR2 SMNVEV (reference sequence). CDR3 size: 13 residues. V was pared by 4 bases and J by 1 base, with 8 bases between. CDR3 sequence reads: CASSSRESYEQYF. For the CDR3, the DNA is TGTGCCAGCAGTTCCCGGGAGTCCTACGAGCAGTACTTC.

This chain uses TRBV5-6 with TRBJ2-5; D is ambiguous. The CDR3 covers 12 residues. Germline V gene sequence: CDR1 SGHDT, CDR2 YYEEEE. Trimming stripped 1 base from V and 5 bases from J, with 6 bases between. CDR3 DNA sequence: TGTGCCAGCAGCTTGCCGAGGGAGACCCAGTACTTC. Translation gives CASSLPRETQYF.

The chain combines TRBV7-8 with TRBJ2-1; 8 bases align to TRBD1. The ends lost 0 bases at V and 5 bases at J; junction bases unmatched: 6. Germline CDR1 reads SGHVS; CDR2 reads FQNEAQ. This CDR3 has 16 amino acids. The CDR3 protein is CASSLAGQGYHNEQFF. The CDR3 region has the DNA TGTGCCAGCAGCTTAGCAGGACAGGGATACCACAATGAGCAGTTCTTC.

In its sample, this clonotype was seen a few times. This CDR3 reads CASSVGAGGDYGYTF. For the CDR3, the DNA is TGTGCCAGCAGCGTAGGGGCAGGGGGCGACTATGGCTACACCTTC. V is TRBV9 and J is TRBJ1-2, with TRBD1 matching over 8 bases. CDR1 is SGDLS and CDR2 is YYNGEE in the germline V gene. The V segment lost 0 bases and the J segment 3 bases; nucleotides outside the gene matches: 4. This CDR3 has 15 amino acids.